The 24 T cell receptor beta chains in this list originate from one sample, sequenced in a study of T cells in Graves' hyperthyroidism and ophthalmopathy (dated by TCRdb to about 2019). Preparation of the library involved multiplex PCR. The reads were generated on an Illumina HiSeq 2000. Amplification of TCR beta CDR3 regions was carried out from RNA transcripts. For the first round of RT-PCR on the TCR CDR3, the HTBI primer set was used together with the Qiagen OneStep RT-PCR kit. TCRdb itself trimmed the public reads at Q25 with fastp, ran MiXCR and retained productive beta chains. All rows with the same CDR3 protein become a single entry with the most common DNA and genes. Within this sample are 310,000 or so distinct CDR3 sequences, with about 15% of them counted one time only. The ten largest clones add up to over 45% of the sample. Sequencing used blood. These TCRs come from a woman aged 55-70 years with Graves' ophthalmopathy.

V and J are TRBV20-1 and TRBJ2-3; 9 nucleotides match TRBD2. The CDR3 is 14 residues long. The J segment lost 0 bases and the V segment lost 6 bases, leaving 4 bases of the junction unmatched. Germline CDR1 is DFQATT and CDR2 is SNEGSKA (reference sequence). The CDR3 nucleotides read TGCAGTGCCGGACTAGCGTGGAGCACAGATACGCAGTATTTT. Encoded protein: CSAGLAWSTDTQYF.

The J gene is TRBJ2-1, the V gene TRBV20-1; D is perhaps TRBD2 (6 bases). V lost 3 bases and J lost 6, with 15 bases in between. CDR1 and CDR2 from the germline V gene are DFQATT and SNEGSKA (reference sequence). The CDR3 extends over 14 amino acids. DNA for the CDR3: TGCAGTGCTAGTTTTGGGGAGGAGATCAATGAGCAGTTCTTC. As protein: CSASFGEEINEQFF.

The CDR3 DNA reads as TGTGCCAGCAGTGAAATGAATTCGGGGGGGAGCTACACCTTC. As protein: CASSEMNSGGSYTF. The rearrangement joins TRBV25-1 to TRBJ1-2; a weak D match, TRBD1 (5 bases). V was clipped by 2 bases and J by 9 bases, with 16 bases between them. The CDR3 sequence is 14 residues long. Germline lookup yields CDR1 MGHDK and CDR2 SYGVNS.

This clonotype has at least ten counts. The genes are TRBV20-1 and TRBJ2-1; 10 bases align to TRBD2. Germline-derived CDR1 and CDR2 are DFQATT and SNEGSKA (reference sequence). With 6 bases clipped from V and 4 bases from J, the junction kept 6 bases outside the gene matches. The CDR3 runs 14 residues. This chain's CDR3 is CSARRLAGYNEQFF. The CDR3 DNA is TGCAGTGCCAGACGACTAGCGGGTTACAATGAGCAGTTCTTC.

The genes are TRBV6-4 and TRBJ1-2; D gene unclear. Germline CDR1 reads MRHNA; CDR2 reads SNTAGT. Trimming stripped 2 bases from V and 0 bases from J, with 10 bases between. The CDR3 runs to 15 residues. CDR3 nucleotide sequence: TGTGCCAGCAGTGACACGGCAAAATCTAACTATGGCTACACCTTC. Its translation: CASSDTAKSNYGYTF.

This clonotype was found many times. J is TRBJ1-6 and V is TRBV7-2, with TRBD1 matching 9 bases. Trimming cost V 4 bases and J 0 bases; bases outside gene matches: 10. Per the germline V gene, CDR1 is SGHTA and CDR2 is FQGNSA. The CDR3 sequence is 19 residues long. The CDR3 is CASSSLGTGTSSYNSPLHF. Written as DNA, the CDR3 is TGTGCCAGCAGCTCGCTTGGGACAGGGACGAGCTCCTATAATTCACCCCTCCACTTT.

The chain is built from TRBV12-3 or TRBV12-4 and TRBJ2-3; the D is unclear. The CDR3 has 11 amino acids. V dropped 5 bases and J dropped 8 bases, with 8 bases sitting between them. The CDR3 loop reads CASSQPGTQYF. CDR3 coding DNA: TGTGCCAGCAGTCAGCCGGGTACGCAGTATTTT.

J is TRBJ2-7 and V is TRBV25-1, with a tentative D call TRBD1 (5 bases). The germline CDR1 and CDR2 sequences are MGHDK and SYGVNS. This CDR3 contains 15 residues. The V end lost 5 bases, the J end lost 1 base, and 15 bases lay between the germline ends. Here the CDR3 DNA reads TGTGCCAGCAGTCCCTGGGGCGGAATTTCCTACGAGCAGTACTTC. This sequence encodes CASSPWGGISYEQYF.

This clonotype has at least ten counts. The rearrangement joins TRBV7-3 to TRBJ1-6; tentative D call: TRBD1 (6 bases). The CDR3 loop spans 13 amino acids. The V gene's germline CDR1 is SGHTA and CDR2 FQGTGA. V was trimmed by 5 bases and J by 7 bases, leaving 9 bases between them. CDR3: CASSPDRNSPLHF. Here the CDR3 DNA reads TGTGCCAGCAGCCCCGACAGGAATTCACCCCTCCACTTT. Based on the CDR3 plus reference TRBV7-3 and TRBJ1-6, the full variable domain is GAGVSQTPSNKVTEKGKYVELRCDPISGHTALYWYRQSLGQGPEFLIYFQGTGAADDSGLPNDRFFAVRPEGSVSTLKIQRTERGDSAVYLCASSPDRNSPLHFGNGTRLTVT.

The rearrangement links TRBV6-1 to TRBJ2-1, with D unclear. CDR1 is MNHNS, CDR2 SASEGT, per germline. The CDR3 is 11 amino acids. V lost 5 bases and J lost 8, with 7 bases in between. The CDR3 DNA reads TGTGCCAGCAGTACTATTCATGAGCAGTTCTTC. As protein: CASSTIHEQFF.

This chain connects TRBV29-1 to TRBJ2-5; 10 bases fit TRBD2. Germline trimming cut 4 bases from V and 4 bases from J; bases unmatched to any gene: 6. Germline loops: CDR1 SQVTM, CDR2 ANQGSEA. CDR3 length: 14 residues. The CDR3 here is CSVGASGSGETQYF. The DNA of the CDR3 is TGCAGCGTTGGCGCTAGCGGGAGCGGAGAGACCCAGTACTTC.

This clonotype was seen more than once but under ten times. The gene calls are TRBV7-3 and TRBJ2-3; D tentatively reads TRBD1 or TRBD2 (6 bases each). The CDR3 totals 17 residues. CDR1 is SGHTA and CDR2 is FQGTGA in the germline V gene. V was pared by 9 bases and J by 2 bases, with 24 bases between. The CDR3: CARNVGGGPPSTDTQYF. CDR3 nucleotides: TGTGCCAGGAACGTGGGGGGCGGGCCTCCATCCACAGATACGCAGTATTTT.

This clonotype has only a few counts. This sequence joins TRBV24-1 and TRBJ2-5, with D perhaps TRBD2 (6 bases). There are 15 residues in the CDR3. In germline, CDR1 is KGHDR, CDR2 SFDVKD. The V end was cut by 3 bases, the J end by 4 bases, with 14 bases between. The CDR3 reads CATSDATGAGETQYF. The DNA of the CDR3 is TGTGCCACCAGTGATGCTACAGGAGCGGGAGAGACCCAGTACTTC.

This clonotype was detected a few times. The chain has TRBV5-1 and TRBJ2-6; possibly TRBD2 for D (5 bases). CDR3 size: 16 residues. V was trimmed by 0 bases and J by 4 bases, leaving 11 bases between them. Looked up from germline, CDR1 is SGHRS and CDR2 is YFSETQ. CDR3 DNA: TGCGCCAGCAGCTTGGAGCCGGGGTCGGGGGCCAACGTCCTGACTTTC. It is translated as CASSLEPGSGANVLTF.

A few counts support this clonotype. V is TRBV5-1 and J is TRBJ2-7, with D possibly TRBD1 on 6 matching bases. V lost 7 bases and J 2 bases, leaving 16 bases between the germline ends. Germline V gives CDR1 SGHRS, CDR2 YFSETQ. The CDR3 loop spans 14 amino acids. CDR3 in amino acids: CASGLTGAPYEQYF. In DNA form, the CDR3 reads TGCGCCAGCGGACTGACAGGTGCCCCCTACGAGCAGTACTTC.

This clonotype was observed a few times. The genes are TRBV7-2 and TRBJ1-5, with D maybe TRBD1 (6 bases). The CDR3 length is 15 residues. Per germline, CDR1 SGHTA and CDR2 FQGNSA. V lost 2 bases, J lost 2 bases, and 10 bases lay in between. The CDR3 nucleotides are TGTGCCAGCAGCTTAAACAGGGAGGGCAATCAGCCCCAGCATTTT. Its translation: CASSLNREGNQPQHF.

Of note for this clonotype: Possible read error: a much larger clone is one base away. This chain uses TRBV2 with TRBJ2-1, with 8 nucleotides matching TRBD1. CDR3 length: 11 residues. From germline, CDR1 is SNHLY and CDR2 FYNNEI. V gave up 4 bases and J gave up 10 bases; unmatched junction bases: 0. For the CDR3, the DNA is TGTGCCAGCAGTGGGACAGGGGAGCAGTTCTTC. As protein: CASSGTGEQFF.

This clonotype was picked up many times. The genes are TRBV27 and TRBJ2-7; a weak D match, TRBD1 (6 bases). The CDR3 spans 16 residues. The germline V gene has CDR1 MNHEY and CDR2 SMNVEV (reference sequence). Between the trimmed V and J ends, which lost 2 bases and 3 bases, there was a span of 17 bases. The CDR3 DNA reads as TGTGCCAGCAGTTTACAGGGGCAGGCCAGAAACTACGAGCAGTACTTC. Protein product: CASSLQGQARNYEQYF.

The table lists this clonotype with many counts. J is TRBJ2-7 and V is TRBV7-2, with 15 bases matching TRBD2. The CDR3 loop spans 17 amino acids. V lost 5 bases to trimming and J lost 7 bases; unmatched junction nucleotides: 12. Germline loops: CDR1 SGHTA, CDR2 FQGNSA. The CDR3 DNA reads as TGTGCCAGCAGCCTGACGGGACTAGCGGGAGGCGAGTTGGAGCAGTACTTC. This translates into CASSLTGLAGGELEQYF.

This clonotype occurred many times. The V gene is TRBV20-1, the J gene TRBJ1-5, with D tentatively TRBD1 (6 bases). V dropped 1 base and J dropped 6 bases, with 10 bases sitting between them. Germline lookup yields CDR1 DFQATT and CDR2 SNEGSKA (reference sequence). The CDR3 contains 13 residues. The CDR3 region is CSARVPGVQPQHF. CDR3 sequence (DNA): TGCAGTGCTAGAGTACCAGGGGTTCAGCCCCAGCATTTT.

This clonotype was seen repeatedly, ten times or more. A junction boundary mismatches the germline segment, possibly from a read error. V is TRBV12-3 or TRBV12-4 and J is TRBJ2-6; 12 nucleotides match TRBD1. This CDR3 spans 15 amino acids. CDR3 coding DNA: TGTGCCAGCAGATTAGGGACAGGGGGCACCAACGTCCTGACTTTC. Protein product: CASRLGTGGTNVLTF.

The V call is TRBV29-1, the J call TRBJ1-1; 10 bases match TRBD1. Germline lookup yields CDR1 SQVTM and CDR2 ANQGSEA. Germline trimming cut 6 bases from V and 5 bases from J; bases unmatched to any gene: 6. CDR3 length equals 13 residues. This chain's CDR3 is CSVVRTGGTEAFF. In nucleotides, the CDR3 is TGCAGCGTAGTTAGGACAGGGGGAACTGAAGCTTTCTTT.

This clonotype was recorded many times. The CDR3 sequence: CSARGLPGDHEQYF. In DNA form, the CDR3 reads TGCAGTGCTAGAGGCCTCCCAGGGGATCACGAGCAGTACTTC. V and J are TRBV20-1 and TRBJ2-7; a weak D match, TRBD1 (6 bases). CDR3 length: 14 residues. Trimming stripped 1 base from V and 5 bases from J, with 15 bases between. Germline CDR1 and CDR2: DFQATT and SNEGSKA (reference sequence).

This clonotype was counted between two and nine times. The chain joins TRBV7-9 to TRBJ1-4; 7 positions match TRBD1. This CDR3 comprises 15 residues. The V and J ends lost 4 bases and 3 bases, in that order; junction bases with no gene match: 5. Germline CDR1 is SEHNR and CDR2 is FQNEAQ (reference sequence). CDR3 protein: CASSSIQGANEKLFF. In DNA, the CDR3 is TGTGCCAGCAGCTCAATTCAGGGGGCTAATGAAAAACTGTTTTTT.